The 25 T cell receptor beta chains below come from one sample, sequenced in a study of blood T cells in healthy people across ages. Then a second PCR, running about 6 to 11 cycles, was carried out with a sample-barcoded 5' primer and a J-beta primer mix. TCRdb independently ran MiXCR on the 5' RACE reads; one entry per CDR3 protein. The table records more than 1 million distinct CDR3 sequences, more than 35% of them present only once. Sequenced: blood. The receptors were gathered from a woman in her sixties in good health.

The table lists this clonotype with many counts. The CDR3 DNA sequence: TGCGCCAGCAGCTCACTTGATAGCTCCTACGAGCAGTACTTC. Its translation: CASSSLDSSYEQYF. The V call is TRBV5-1, the J call TRBJ2-7; the D is unclear. The V gene lost 3 bases and the J gene lost 0 bases, with 10 bases spanning the gap. CDR3 size: 14 residues. Germline CDR1 and CDR2: SGHRS and YFSETQ. Full variable domain (rest looked up from reference TRBV5-1 and TRBJ2-7): KAGVTQTPRYLIKTRGQQVTLSCSPISGHRSVSWYQQTPGQGLQFLFEYFSETQRNKGNFPGRFSGRQFSNSRSEMNVSTLELGDSALYLCASSSLDSSYEQYFGPGTRLTVT.

This chain joins TRBV20-1 and TRBJ2-1; TRBD1 might be the D (5 bases). The CDR3 extends over 13 amino acids. Germline V CDR1 and CDR2: DFQATT, SNEGSKA (reference sequence). Trimming stripped 2 bases from V and 8 bases from J, with 13 bases between. The CDR3 region is CSARQDTWDEQFF. Here the CDR3 DNA reads TGCAGTGCTAGACAGGACACTTGGGATGAGCAGTTCTTC.

The CDR3: CASSRSGTKETQYF. The CDR3, as DNA: TGTGCCAGTAGTCGATCCGGGACTAAAGAGACCCAGTACTTC. The chain is built from TRBV19 and TRBJ2-5, with 7 bases that match TRBD2. This CDR3 is built from 14 residues. Germline V gene data show CDR1 as LNHDA and CDR2 as SQIVND (reference sequence). Trimming at V came to 5 bases and at J to 3 bases, leaving 6 bases not matched to a gene.

In its sample, this clonotype was seen once. The chain has TRBV20-1 and TRBJ2-1; no clear D. The DNA end is more similar to TRBJ2-7, so the J call may be wrong. The germline gives CDR1 DFQATT, CDR2 SNEGSKA (reference sequence). CDR3 length: 14 residues. The CDR3 region has the DNA TGCAGTGCTAGAGACGACAATAATTACAATGAGCAGTACTTC. Translated, it gives CSARDDNNYNEQYF.

This clonotype occurred many times. The CDR3 here is CASSSSGYEQYF. The DNA for the CDR3 is TGTGCCAGCAGTTCTTCTGGCTACGAGCAGTACTTC. The chain couples TRBV12-3 or TRBV12-4 to TRBJ2-7, with D hard to call. This CDR3 is 12 amino acids long. Trimming took 4 bases from V and 3 from J, leaving 7 bases between them.

The chain links TRBV20-1 to TRBJ2-7; TRBD2 might be the D (5 bases). The CDR3 is made up of 12 amino acids. V was cut by 3 bases and J by 4 bases, with 10 bases left in between. CDR1 and CDR2 (germline): DFQATT, SNEGSKA (reference sequence). CDR3 residues: CSARLLAYEQYF. CDR3 coding DNA: TGCAGTGCTAGGCTTCTAGCTTACGAGCAGTACTTC.

This chain links TRBV6-1 with TRBJ2-7, with no clear D. Between the trimmed V and J ends, which lost 0 bases and 7 bases, there was a span of 7 bases. This CDR3 is built from 12 residues. Germline CDR1 is MNHNS and CDR2 is SASEGT. This CDR3 reads CASSEASREQYF. The CDR3 DNA follows: TGTGCCAGCAGTGAAGCGTCGCGGGAGCAGTACTTC.

This chain connects TRBV29-1 to TRBJ2-7; no clear D. Per germline, CDR1 SQVTM and CDR2 ANQGSEA. Trimming took off 3 bases at V and 5 bases at J, with 5 bases between the two ends. CDR3 size: 10 residues. The CDR3 sequence: CSVDGDEQYF. DNA of the CDR3: TGCAGCGTTGACGGTGACGAGCAGTACTTC.

This clonotype has just a few counts. The rearrangement joins TRBV7-8 to TRBJ2-7; unclear D gene. CDR1 is SGHVS, CDR2 FQNEAQ, per germline. Between the trimmed V and J ends, which lost 8 bases and 10 bases, there was a span of 24 bases. This CDR3 is 14 amino acids long. CDR3 nucleotide sequence: TGTGCCAGCCGACACTCACGCACTTCTGGTATCCAGTACTTC. Protein: CASRHSRTSGIQYF.

This clonotype occurred a few times. The rearrangement joins TRBV6-6 to TRBJ2-5; 9 bases agree with TRBD1. The CDR3 consists of 17 residues. Trimming removed 2 bases from V and 3 bases from J; junction bases left unmatched: 10. The germline CDR1 and CDR2 sequences are MNHNY and SVGAGI (reference sequence). In DNA, the CDR3 is TGTGCCAGCAGTTACCCCCCGGACAGGGGATGGGAAGAGACCCAGTACTTC. Protein: CASSYPPDRGWEETQYF.

V usage is TRBV7-2 and J usage is TRBJ2-4; 7 bases fit TRBD2. Germline loops: CDR1 SGHTA, CDR2 FQGNSA. The junction had 8 bases not matched to a gene; V was cut back by 3 bases and J by 6 bases. CDR3 size: 15 residues. CDR3 amino acids: CASSLGGSEGNIQYF. DNA for the CDR3: TGTGCCAGCAGCTTGGGCGGGAGCGAGGGAAACATTCAGTACTTC. Filled out from reference TRBV7-2 and TRBJ2-4, the complete variable domain reads GAGVSQSPSNKVTEKGKDVELRCDPISGHTALYWYRQSLGQGLEFLIYFQGNSAPDKSGLPSDRFSAERTGGSVSTLTIQRTQQEDSAVYLCASSLGGSEGNIQYFGAGTRLSVL.

As to this clonotype: This sequence may be a read error, since a much larger clone differs from it by one base. The V gene is TRBV20-1, the J gene TRBJ2-1, with D perhaps assigned TRBD1 or TRBD2 (5 bases each). The CDR3 has 14 residues. V lost 1 base, J lost 13 bases, and 20 bases lay in between. Per germline, CDR1 DFQATT and CDR2 SNEGSKA (reference sequence). The CDR3 nucleotides read TGCAGTGCTAGAGTGGGGCTATTGGAGGAGACCCAGTTCTTC. This gives the protein CSARVGLLEETQFF.

The chain uses TRBV2 and TRBJ1-5; weak D call: TRBD1 (5 bases). CDR3 length: 15 amino acids. V lost 5 bases, J lost 4 bases, and 15 bases lay in between. CDR1 SNHLY and CDR2 FYNNEI come from the germline V gene. In DNA form, the CDR3 reads TGTGCCAGCAGTTGGATGGGGACGGAGAATCAGCCCCAGCATTTT. This codes for CASSWMGTENQPQHF.

This clonotype was seen a few times. A much more abundant neighbour one base away suggests this may be a read error. In DNA, the CDR3 is TGTGCCAGCAGCTTAACCGGGACTAGCTCGTCAAAGTACTTC. This sequence encodes CASSLTGTSSSKYF. V gene TRBV7-2 combines with J gene TRBJ2-5, with 9 nucleotides matching TRBD2. V lost 2 bases, J lost 12 bases, and 10 bases stayed unmatched. Germline V CDR1 and CDR2: SGHTA, FQGNSA. The CDR3 spans 14 residues. The full variable domain, with the rest looked up from reference TRBV7-2 and TRBJ2-5, is GAGVSQSPSNKVTEKGKDVELRCDPISGHTALYWYRQSLGQGLEFLIYFQGNSAPDKSGLPSDRFSAERTGGSVSTLTIQRTQQEDSAVYLCASSLTGTSSSKYFGPGTRLLVL.

V usage is TRBV7-9 and J usage is TRBJ2-5, with 14 bases identical to TRBD2. J was trimmed by 11 bases and V by 5 bases; bases with no gene match: 10. The germline CDR1 and CDR2 sequences are SEHNR and FQNEAQ (reference sequence). The CDR3 runs 15 residues. CDR3 loop: CASSPTGTSGSEQYF. The CDR3 DNA is TGTGCCAGCAGCCCCACCGGGACTAGCGGGAGTGAGCAGTACTTC.

A few counts support this clonotype. The CDR3 protein is CASSLTSGAGGYTF. In nucleotides, the CDR3 is TGTGCCAGCAGTTTGACCTCAGGGGCCGGTGGCTACACCTTC. The chain couples TRBV12-3 or TRBV12-4 to TRBJ1-2; a possible D gene is TRBD1 (6 bases). The CDR3 consists of 14 residues. Trimming stripped 3 bases from V and 7 bases from J, with 15 bases between.

This chain joins TRBV7-8 and TRBJ2-7, with 7 bases that match TRBD2. With 1 base clipped from V and 5 bases from J, the junction kept 8 bases outside the gene matches. Germline V gives CDR1 SGHVS, CDR2 FQNEAQ. The CDR3 spans 15 residues. As DNA, the CDR3 is TGTGCCAGCAGCTTAGAACCGGGAGGCGTAAACGAGCAGTACTTC. Protein product: CASSLEPGGVNEQYF. Drawing the rest from reference TRBV7-8 and TRBJ2-7, the complete variable domain is GAGVSQSPRYKVAKRGQDVALRCDPISGHVSLFWYQQALGQGPEFLTYFQNEAQLDKSGLPSDRFFAERPEGSVSTLKIQRTQQEDSAVYLCASSLEPGGVNEQYFGPGTRLTVT.

Of note for this clonotype: This clone may be a read error of a much larger clone one base away. The chain recombines TRBV7-2 with TRBJ2-1; no reliable D call. The DNA end favors TRBJ2-7, so the J call may be wrong. CDR3 length: 14 residues. Germline-derived CDR1 and CDR2 are SGHTA and FQGNSA. The CDR3 here is CASSPPSRYNEQYF. CDR3 in DNA: TGTGCCAGCAGCCCCCCATCTCGGTACAATGAGCAGTACTTC.

V is TRBV6-1 and J is TRBJ1-5; no firm D call. This CDR3 is 14 amino acids long. Trimming cost V 6 bases and J 0 bases, with 9 bases left between them. Germline V gene data show CDR1 as MNHNS and CDR2 as SASEGT. The CDR3 is CASRGTTSNQPQHF. CDR3 bases: TGTGCCAGCAGAGGAACTACTAGCAATCAGCCCCAGCATTTT.

The V call is TRBV29-1, the J call TRBJ1-5; 10 bases line up with TRBD1. CDR1 and CDR2 from the germline V gene are SQVTM and ANQGSEA. This CDR3 has 13 residues. The trim removed 7 bases at V and 6 bases at J, leaving 6 bases unmatched. The CDR3, as DNA: TGCAGCGCCGGACAGGGGGACAGTCAGCCCCAGCATTTT. As protein: CSAGQGDSQPQHF. Full variable domain (missing parts from reference TRBV29-1 and TRBJ1-5): SAVISQKPSRDICQRGTSLTIQCQVDSQVTMMFWYRQQPGQSLTLIATANQGSEATYESGFVIDKFPISRPNLTFSTLTVSNMSPEDSSIYLCSAGQGDSQPQHFGDGTRLSIL.

This clonotype has only a few counts. This chain connects TRBV27 to TRBJ2-7; 9 bases match TRBD1. The trim removed 5 bases at V and 1 base at J, leaving 6 bases unmatched. CDR3 size: 15 residues. Germline lookup yields CDR1 MNHEY and CDR2 SMNVEV (reference sequence). The CDR3 region has the DNA TGTGCCAGCAGTATTTGGGACAGGGAGTCCTACGAGCAGTACTTC. Encoded protein: CASSIWDRESYEQYF.

This rearrangement joins TRBV28 to TRBJ2-6; a weak D match, TRBD2 (5 bases). Deletions cut 6 bases from V and 7 bases from J, with 7 bases between. Per germline, CDR1 MDHEN and CDR2 SYDVKM. The CDR3 length is 12 residues. In nucleotides, the CDR3 is TGTGCCAGCAGAGAGGGAGCCAACGTCCTGACTTTC. Amino acid sequence: CASREGANVLTF.

The chain employs TRBV11-3 and TRBJ2-5; possible D gene TRBD2, 5 bases. This CDR3 contains 13 residues. V lost 0 bases and J 11 bases, leaving 13 bases between the germline ends. Per germline, CDR1 SGHNT and CDR2 YENEEA. This CDR3 reads CASSLDHMREQYF. The CDR3 region has the DNA TGTGCCAGCAGCTTAGATCATATGAGGGAGCAGTACTTC.

The chain uses TRBV9 and TRBJ2-7, with 8 bases identical to TRBD2. CDR1 and CDR2 from the germline V gene are SGDLS and YYNGEE. After removal of 3 bases from V and 2 bases from J, the junction contained 4 bases not matched to a gene. The CDR3 sequence is 14 residues long. CDR3 loop: CASSALAEAYEQYF. The CDR3 DNA reads TGTGCCAGCAGCGCACTAGCGGAGGCCTACGAGCAGTACTTC.

A few counts support this clonotype. The V gene is TRBV6-2 or TRBV6-3, the J gene TRBJ2-7; no firm D call. The CDR3 is made up of 13 amino acids. Trimming stripped 2 bases from V and 2 bases from J, with 7 bases between. Per the germline V gene, CDR1 is MNHEY and CDR2 is SVGEGT. CDR3 nucleotide sequence: TGTGCCAGCAGTTACGAAAAACCCTACGAGCAGTACTTC. Translating gives CASSYEKPYEQYF.